The T cell receptor (beta chain) described here comes from a study of T cell repertoires in cytomegalovirus infection. The CDR3 runs to 16 residues. The V gene's germline CDR1 is ENHRY and CDR2 SYGVKD. Trimming cost V 6 bases and J 5 bases; bases outside gene matches: 11. This clonotype occurred many times. TCRdb processed the reads anew with MiXCR; each CDR3 protein has one entry. This sample has 310,000 or so distinct CDR3 sequences, with around 10% found just once. The receptor's source is a human donor in good health (CMV status not recorded). Some clones in this sample may be carry-over from other donors' samples. Sequenced: PBMCs. V and J are TRBV10-3 and TRBJ2-1; 9 bases agree with TRBD1. DNA for the CDR3: TGTGCCATCAGCACAACCGGGACAGGGACCCACAATGAGCAGTTCTTC. This sequence encodes CAISTTGTGTHNEQFF.